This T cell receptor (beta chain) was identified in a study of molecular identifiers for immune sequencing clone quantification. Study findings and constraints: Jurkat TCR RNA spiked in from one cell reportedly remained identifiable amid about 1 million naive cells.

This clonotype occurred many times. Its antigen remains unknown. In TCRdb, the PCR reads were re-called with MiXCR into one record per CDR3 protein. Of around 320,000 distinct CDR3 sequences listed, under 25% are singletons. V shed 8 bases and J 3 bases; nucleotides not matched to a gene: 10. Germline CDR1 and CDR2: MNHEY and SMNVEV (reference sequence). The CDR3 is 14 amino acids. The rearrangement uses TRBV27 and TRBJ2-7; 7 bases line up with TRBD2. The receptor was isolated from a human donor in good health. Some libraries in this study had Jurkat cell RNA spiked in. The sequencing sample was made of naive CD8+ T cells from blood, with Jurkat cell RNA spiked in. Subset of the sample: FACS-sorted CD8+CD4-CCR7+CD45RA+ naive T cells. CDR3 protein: CASAPVGGYYEQYF. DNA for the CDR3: TGTGCCAGCGCCCCGGTCGGGGGGTACTACGAGCAGTACTTC.